This TCR beta chain is drawn from a study of T cell responses to AZD1222 COVID-19 vaccine. The CDR3 covers 13 residues. The germline gives CDR1 LNHDA, CDR2 SQIVND (reference sequence). Clones were sequenced by immunoSEQ multiplex PCR, and TCRdb holds only the in-frame ones, with some missing. The table lists 200,000 to 300,000 clones, about 92% of them singletons. The receptor comes from an adult in good health. The specimen was peripheral blood, collected on day 0 of AZD1222 vaccination. V is TRBV19 and J is TRBJ1-5; possible D gene TRBD1, 5 bases. The CDR3, as DNA: TGTGCGACAGACGGCTATAGCAATCAGCCCCAGCATTTT. It translates to CATDGYSNQPQHF. Filled out from reference TRBV19 and TRBJ1-5, the complete variable domain reads DGGITQSPKYLFRKEGQNVTLSCEQNLNHDAMYWYRQDPGQGLRLIYYSQIVNDFQKGDIAEGYSVSREKKESFPLTVTSAQKNPTAFYLCATDGYSNQPQHFGDGTRLSIL.